The present T cell receptor (beta chain) was sequenced within a study of blood T cells in healthy people across ages. Notes on this clonotype: Without the conserved terminal phenylalanine or tryptophan, this CDR3 likely stems from a read error.

Sample-barcoded 5' priming and a J-beta primer mix drove a second PCR of about 7 to 11 cycles. TCRdb ran MiXCR on the 5' RACE reads and lists one entry per CDR3 protein. Among 780,000 or so distinct CDR3 sequences listed, just under 25% were seen once. Germline V lookup: CDR1 SNHLY, CDR2 FYNNEI. The V gene lost 4 bases and the J gene lost 4 bases, with 13 bases spanning the gap. The length of the CDR3 is 14 residues. In addition, the sample was reused for a study of T cells of mothers and their children. That study reports: The study obtained over 8 million TCR beta CDR3 reads per mother and around 3 million per child. Researchers report slightly higher, though non-significant, overlap in related mother-child pairs than in unrelated pairs.

The receptor's source is a boy between 10 and 17 years old in good health. Sequenced sample: blood. The rearrangement links TRBV2 to TRBJ1-1; D gene ambiguous. The CDR3 loop is CASSGLEGGTEAFL. CDR3 bases: TGTGCCAGCAGTGGGTTAGAGGGTGGCACTGAAGCTTTCCTT.